This T cell receptor (beta chain) was obtained from a study of T-cell reconstitution after alpha-beta-depleted transplantation in children. Unique molecular identifiers were built into the TCRbeta library. TCRdb re-analysed the PCR reads in MiXCR, keeping a single row per CDR3 protein. The sample lists 490,000 or so distinct CDR3 sequences; roughly an eighth were seen once. This CDR3 spans 16 amino acids. Germline V gene sequence: CDR1 SQVTM, CDR2 ANQGSEA. V dropped 6 bases and J dropped 3; count of bases not matched to a gene: 15. The rearrangement uses TRBV29-1 and TRBJ2-7, with 9 bases matching TRBD1. The sample in question was PBMCs from the stem cell graft donor, obtained from the stem cell graft. The clonotype comes from a human donor who donated a stem cell graft to a child with combined immunodeficiency. As DNA, the CDR3 is TGCAGCGTCCGGGGTGGGGGACAGGGAGGGGTCTACGAGCAGTACTTC. Translation: CSVRGGGQGGVYEQYF.